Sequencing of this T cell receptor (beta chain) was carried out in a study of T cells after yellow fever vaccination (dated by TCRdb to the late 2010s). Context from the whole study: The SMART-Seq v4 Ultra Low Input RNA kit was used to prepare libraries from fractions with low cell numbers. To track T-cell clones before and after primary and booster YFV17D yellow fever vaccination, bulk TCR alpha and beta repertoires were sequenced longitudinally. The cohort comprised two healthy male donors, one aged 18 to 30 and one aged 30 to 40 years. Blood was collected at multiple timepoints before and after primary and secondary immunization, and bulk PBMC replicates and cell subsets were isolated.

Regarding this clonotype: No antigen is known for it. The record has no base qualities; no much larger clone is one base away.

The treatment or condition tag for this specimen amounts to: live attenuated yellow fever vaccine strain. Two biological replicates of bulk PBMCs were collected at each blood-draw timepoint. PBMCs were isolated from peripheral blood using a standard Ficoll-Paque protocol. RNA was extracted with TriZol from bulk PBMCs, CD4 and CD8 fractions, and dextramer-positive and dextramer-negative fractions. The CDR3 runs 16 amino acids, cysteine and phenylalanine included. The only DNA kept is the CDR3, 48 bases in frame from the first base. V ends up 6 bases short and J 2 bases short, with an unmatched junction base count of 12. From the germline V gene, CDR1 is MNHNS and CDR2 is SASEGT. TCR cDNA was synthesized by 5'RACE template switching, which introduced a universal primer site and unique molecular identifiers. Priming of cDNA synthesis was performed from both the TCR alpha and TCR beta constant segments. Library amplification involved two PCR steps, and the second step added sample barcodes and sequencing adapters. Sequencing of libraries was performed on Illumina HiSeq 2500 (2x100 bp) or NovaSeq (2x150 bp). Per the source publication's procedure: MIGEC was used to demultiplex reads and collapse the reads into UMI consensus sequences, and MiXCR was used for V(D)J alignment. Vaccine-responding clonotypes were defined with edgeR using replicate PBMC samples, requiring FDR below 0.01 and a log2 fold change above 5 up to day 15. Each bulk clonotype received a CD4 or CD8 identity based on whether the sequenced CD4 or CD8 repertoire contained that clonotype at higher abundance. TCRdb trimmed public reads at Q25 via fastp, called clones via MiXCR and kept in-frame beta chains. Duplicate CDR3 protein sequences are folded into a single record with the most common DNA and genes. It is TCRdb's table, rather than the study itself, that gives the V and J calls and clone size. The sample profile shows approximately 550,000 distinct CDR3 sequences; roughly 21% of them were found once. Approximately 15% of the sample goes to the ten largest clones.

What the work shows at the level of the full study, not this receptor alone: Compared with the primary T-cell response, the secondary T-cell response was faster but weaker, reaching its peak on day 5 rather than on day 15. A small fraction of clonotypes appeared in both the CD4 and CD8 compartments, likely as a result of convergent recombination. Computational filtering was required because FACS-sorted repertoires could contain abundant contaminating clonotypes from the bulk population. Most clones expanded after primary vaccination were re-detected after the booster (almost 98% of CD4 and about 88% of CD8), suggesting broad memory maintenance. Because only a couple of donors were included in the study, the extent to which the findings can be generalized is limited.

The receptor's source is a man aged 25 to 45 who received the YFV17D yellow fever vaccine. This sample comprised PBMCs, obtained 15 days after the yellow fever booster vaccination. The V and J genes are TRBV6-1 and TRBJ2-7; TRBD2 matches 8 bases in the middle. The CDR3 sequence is CASSVSSGAYTYEQYF. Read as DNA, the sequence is TGTGCCAGCAGCGTCAGTAGCGGGGCGTATACCTACGAGCAGTACTTC.